The 2 T cell receptor beta chains listed next were all sequenced from one sample in a study of PD-L1 blockade in urothelial cancer. Using immunoSEQ multiplex PCR, the repertoire was profiled, and TCRdb retains in-frame clones only, with some absent. The table has over 100,000 clones, roughly 80% seen once. The time point is: pretreatment peripheral blood. The starting material was PBMCs, obtained around atezolizumab (anti-PD-L1) treatment. The receptors were gathered from a man between 45 and 60 years old with urothelial cancer.

The chain combines TRBV2 with TRBJ2-1, with 12 bases aligning to TRBD2. Losses at the gene ends were 5 bases for V and 7 bases for J; bases not matched to a gene: 6. The CDR3 contains 15 residues. CDR1 and CDR2 from the germline V gene are SNHLY and FYNNEI. Written as DNA, the CDR3 is TGTGCCAGCAGTTACGGGACTAGCGGGCTTAATGAGCAGTTCTTC. Its translation is CASSYGTSGLNEQFF.

This chain uses TRBV19 with TRBJ2-7; 7 bases match TRBD1. The germline gives CDR1 LNHDA, CDR2 SQIVND (reference sequence). The J segment lost 2 bases and the V segment lost 9 bases, leaving 22 bases of the junction unmatched. The CDR3 sequence is 18 residues long. In DNA, the CDR3 is TGTGCCAGACTTGACGGTAGTAGCCCTTGGGGACAGACCTACGAGCAGTACTTC. Translated: CARLDGSSPWGQTYEQYF.